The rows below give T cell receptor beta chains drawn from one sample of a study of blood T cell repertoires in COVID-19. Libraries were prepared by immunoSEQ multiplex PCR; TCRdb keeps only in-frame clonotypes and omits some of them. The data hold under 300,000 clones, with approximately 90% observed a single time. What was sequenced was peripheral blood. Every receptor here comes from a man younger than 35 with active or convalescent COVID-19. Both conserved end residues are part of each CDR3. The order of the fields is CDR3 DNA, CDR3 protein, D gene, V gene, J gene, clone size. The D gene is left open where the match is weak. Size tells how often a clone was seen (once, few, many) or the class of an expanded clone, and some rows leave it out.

DNA: TGCGCCAGCAGCCGCCGACAGGGAGTGAACTATGGCTACACCTTC; CDR3: CASSRRQGVNYGYTF; D: TRBD1; V: TRBV5-1; J: TRBJ1-2; size: few
DNA: TGTGCCAGCCAAGGACAGGATTACGAGCAGTACTTC; CDR3: CASQGQDYEQYF; D: TRBD1; V: TRBV12-3/TRBV12-4; J: TRBJ2-7; size: .
DNA: TGTGCCAGCTCACCAGGCCAGCCGGCGGATGGTGGCTACACCTTC; CDR3: CASSPGQPADGGYTF; D: .; V: TRBV18; J: TRBJ1-2; size: .
DNA: TGTGCCAGCAGTGAAACAGGATACGAGCAGTACTTC; CDR3: CASSETGYEQYF; D: .; V: TRBV6-1; J: TRBJ2-7; size: .
DNA: TGTGCCAGCAGCTCCCGAGAGAGAGCTAACTATGGCTACACCTTC; CDR3: CASSSRERANYGYTF; D: .; V: TRBV7-9; J: TRBJ1-2; size: .
DNA: TGTGCCAGCAGCCGACTGAGGGAGACCCATGAGCAGTTCTTC; CDR3: CASSRLRETHEQFF; D: .; V: TRBV5-6; J: TRBJ2-1; size: .
DNA: TGTGCCAGCAGTCAGCTGACAGGGAATCAGCCCCAGCATTTT; CDR3: CASSQLTGNQPQHF; D: TRBD1; V: TRBV2; J: TRBJ1-5; size: once
DNA: TGTGCCATAACCCCCGGTGTTAGCGGGGGGGTCGATGAGCAGTTCTTC; CDR3: CAITPGVSGGVDEQFF; D: TRBD2; V: TRBV10-3; J: TRBJ2-1; size: .
DNA: TGTGCCTGGACTTGGGGGACTGGCCAAGAGACCCAGTACTTC; CDR3: CAWTWGTGQETQYF; D: .; V: TRBV30; J: TRBJ2-5; size: .
DNA: TGTGCCAGCTCCAACCCGAGTGAAAAACTGTTTTTT; CDR3: CASSNPSEKLFF; D: .; V: TRBV9; J: TRBJ1-4; size: .
DNA: TGTGCCAGCAGCTTAGATGCTTGGTCAGGGTTCACTGAAGCTTTCTTT; CDR3: CASSLDAWSGFTEAFF; D: .; V: TRBV11-2; J: TRBJ1-1; size: .
DNA: TGTGCCAGCAGCGTAGCTGGGGCGGGGATCTACTATGGCTACACCTTC; CDR3: CASSVAGAGIYYGYTF; D: .; V: TRBV9; J: TRBJ1-2; size: .
DNA: TGCGCCAGCCCCGGAGACCTAATCTACGAGCAGTACTTC; CDR3: CASPGDLIYEQYF; D: .; V: TRBV23-1; J: TRBJ2-7; size: .
DNA: TGTGCCAGCAGCTTACCAGGGGACACTGAAGCTTTCTTT; CDR3: CASSLPGDTEAFF; D: .; V: TRBV11-2; J: TRBJ1-1; size: .
DNA: TGTGCCAGCAGCCAATATGGGGGGTCTAATGAAAAACTGTTTTTT; CDR3: CASSQYGGSNEKLFF; D: .; V: TRBV3-1/TRBV3-2; J: TRBJ1-4; size: .
DNA: TGTGCCAGTAGTCCCCTGGGACTAGCGGGAGGAACAACCTACAATGAGCAGTTCTTC; CDR3: CASSPLGLAGGTTYNEQFF; D: TRBD2; V: TRBV19; J: TRBJ2-1; size: .
DNA: TGTGCCACCAGTGATTTCAGGGACTATGGCTACACCTTC; CDR3: CATSDFRDYGYTF; D: .; V: TRBV24-1; J: TRBJ1-2; size: once
DNA: TGTGCCAGCAGCGCAGCGGGGGGTATTTACGAGCAGTACTTC; CDR3: CASSAAGGIYEQYF; D: TRBD2; V: TRBV7-9; J: TRBJ2-7; size: .
DNA: TGCGCCAGCAGTCAATCCGGGGTTTTGGGACTAGCGGGGGATTTCCAAGAGACCCAGTACTTC; CDR3: CASSQSGVLGLAGDFQETQYF; D: TRBD2; V: TRBV23-1; J: TRBJ2-5; size: once
DNA: TGTGCCAGCCATCTGAGCATTACGCAGTATTTT; CDR3: CASHLSITQYF; D: .; V: TRBV27; J: TRBJ2-3; size: .
DNA: TGCGCCAGTGCGAGGATCCCCCCGGCCGTCGATAATGAGCAGTTCTTC; CDR3: CASARIPPAVDNEQFF; D: .; V: TRBV5-1; J: TRBJ2-1; size: .
DNA: TGTGCCAGCAGAGGGACAGGGGCGAACACTGAAGCTTTCTTT; CDR3: CASRGTGANTEAFF; D: TRBD1; V: TRBV6-5; J: TRBJ1-1; size: .
DNA: TGTGCCAGCAGCAAGCTAGACGGAATTGGCTACACCTTC; CDR3: CASSKLDGIGYTF; D: .; V: TRBV4-2; J: TRBJ1-2; size: .
DNA: TGTGCCAGCAGTTTATTCGGTCAGCAGTTCTTC; CDR3: CASSLFGQQFF; D: .; V: TRBV27; J: TRBJ2-1; size: .
DNA: TGTGCCAGCGAACCCGGGACAGGGGGCGGCTACACCTTC; CDR3: CASEPGTGGGYTF; D: TRBD1; V: TRBV28; J: TRBJ1-2; size: .
DNA: TGTGCCAGCTCCGAAGGGGTGCAGCAGTACTTC; CDR3: CASSEGVQQYF; D: .; V: TRBV6-5; J: TRBJ2-7; size: once
DNA: TGTGCCAGCAGTTTGTCGTCTAGCAACCACGAGCAGTACTTC; CDR3: CASSLSSSNHEQYF; D: .; V: TRBV27; J: TRBJ2-7; size: .
DNA: TGTGCCAGCAGCTTAGTAGGGGTGGTTGAAGCTTTCTTT; CDR3: CASSLVGVVEAFF; D: .; V: TRBV5-4; J: TRBJ1-1; size: .
DNA: TGTGCCAGCGGACCAGGGTACGACATTCAGTACTTC; CDR3: CASGPGYDIQYF; D: .; V: TRBV2; J: TRBJ2-4; size: .
DNA: TGTGCCACCAGTGATCAAGCTAGCTACACCTTC; CDR3: CATSDQASYTF; D: .; V: TRBV24-1; J: TRBJ1-2; size: .
DNA: TGTGCCTGCACCCTGAAACCGGGGAGCGGGAGGGTGATCTCCTACAATGAGCAGTTCTTC; CDR3: CACTLKPGSGRVISYNEQFF; D: TRBD2; V: TRBV30; J: TRBJ2-1; size: .
DNA: TGTGCCAGCAGCGTAGGGACGCGGGATGGCTACACCTTC; CDR3: CASSVGTRDGYTF; D: .; V: TRBV9; J: TRBJ1-2; size: .
DNA: TGTGCCAGCAGTGACAGGGGCAGCTACGAGCAGTACTTC; CDR3: CASSDRGSYEQYF; D: .; V: TRBV6-1; J: TRBJ2-7; size: .
DNA: TGTGCCAGCAGTTTCCTTAGCGGGACAGATACGCAGTATTTT; CDR3: CASSFLSGTDTQYF; D: TRBD2; V: TRBV28; J: TRBJ2-3; size: .
DNA: TGTGCCAGCTACGCTCGGACTGGGACCTACGAGCAGTACTTC; CDR3: CASYARTGTYEQYF; D: .; V: TRBV2; J: TRBJ2-7; size: .
DNA: TGTGCCAGCAGCTCCTCCGGGACCTACAATGAGCAGTTCTTC; CDR3: CASSSSGTYNEQFF; D: .; V: TRBV7-3; J: TRBJ2-1; size: .
DNA: TGTGCCAGCAGCTCCCCTTCTAGCATGGTTTCCCTGACCGGGGAGCTGTTTTTT; CDR3: CASSSPSSMVSLTGELFF; D: .; V: TRBV7-9; J: TRBJ2-2; size: .
DNA: TGTGCCAGCATGTCGTCGACTGAAGCTTTCTTT; CDR3: CASMSSTEAFF; D: .; V: TRBV28; J: TRBJ1-1; size: .
DNA: TGTGCCAGCAGTTTATGGTTAGCGGGAAAGAGCTCTGGGGCCAACGTCCTGACTTTC; CDR3: CASSLWLAGKSSGANVLTF; D: TRBD2; V: TRBV28; J: TRBJ2-6; size: .
DNA: TGTGCCAGCAGGCTAGCGGAAAACTCCTACAATGAGCAGTTCTTC; CDR3: CASRLAENSYNEQFF; D: TRBD2; V: TRBV6-6; J: TRBJ2-1; size: once
DNA: TGTGCCAGCAGTCGACAGGGGGCGGATACGCAGTATTTT; CDR3: CASSRQGADTQYF; D: TRBD1; V: TRBV7-3; J: TRBJ2-3; size: .
DNA: TGCGCCAGCAGCCGAGGGGACAGGGTCGTGGGAAACACCATATATTTT; CDR3: CASSRGDRVVGNTIYF; D: TRBD1; V: TRBV4-3; J: TRBJ1-3; size: .
DNA: TGTGCCAGCAGCTTAAGGGGAGGACGGCGCGGCCAAGAGACCCAGTACTTC; CDR3: CASSLRGGRRGQETQYF; D: .; V: TRBV7-9; J: TRBJ2-5; size: .
DNA: TGTGCCAGCAGTCAAGCGGGGGAGCAGTACTTC; CDR3: CASSQAGEQYF; D: TRBD2; V: TRBV11-2; J: TRBJ2-7; size: once
DNA: TGCGCCAGCAGCGGCCAAACAGGAGCTAACTATGGCTACACCTTC; CDR3: CASSGQTGANYGYTF; D: .; V: TRBV4-1; J: TRBJ1-2; size: .
DNA: TGTGCCAGCAGTGATGGGGGGAACACAGATACGCAGTATTTT; CDR3: CASSDGGNTDTQYF; D: .; V: TRBV6-4; J: TRBJ2-3; size: .
DNA: TGTGCCAGCAGCTTATCCGGTAACGAAGCTTTCTTT; CDR3: CASSLSGNEAFF; D: .; V: TRBV7-9; J: TRBJ1-1; size: .
DNA: TGTGCCAGCAGTCTTTCTCCCGACAGGTTGGCTTACGAGCAGTACTTC; CDR3: CASSLSPDRLAYEQYF; D: .; V: TRBV27; J: TRBJ2-7; size: .